Presented here are 2 T cell receptor beta chains from one specimen sequenced in a study of blood T cells in healthy people across ages. Next came a second PCR, run for about 7 to 12 cycles, which used a sample-barcoded 5' primer along with a J-beta primer mix. TCRdb passed the 5' RACE reads through MiXCR, listing each CDR3 protein once. This sample carries hundreds of thousands of distinct CDR3 sequences, around half of them seen once, and the ten largest clones take about 26%. Source material: blood. All receptors come from a man older than 75 in good health.

In this sample, this clonotype turned up a few times. The J gene is TRBJ2-7, the V gene TRBV12-3 or TRBV12-4; tentative D call: TRBD1 (5 bases). This CDR3 has 12 amino acids. The V gene lost 6 bases and the J gene lost 3 bases, with 9 bases spanning the gap. The CDR3 loop is CASRSDSYEQYF. DNA for the CDR3: TGTGCCAGCAGGTCAGACAGCTACGAGCAGTACTTC.

V and J are TRBV7-2 and TRBJ2-7; TRBD2 aligns across 8 bases. Looked up from germline, CDR1 is SGHTA and CDR2 is FQGNSA. With V trimmed by 5 bases and J by 5 bases, 8 bases remained unmatched. This CDR3 is 14 amino acids long. The CDR3 loop reads CASSKGLVGHEQYF. The CDR3 nucleotides read TGTGCCAGCAGCAAGGGACTAGTAGGTCACGAGCAGTACTTC.